A selection of T cell receptor beta chains follows, all from one sample in a study of blood T cell repertoires in COVID-19. Produced via immunoSEQ multiplex PCR; TCRdb's table is partial and in-frame only. The sample has some 220,000 clones, about 79% seen once. The source material was PBMCs or T cells enriched from blood (not recorded which). The receptor source for this set is a woman between 40 and 50 years old with acute COVID-19. CDR3s include the opening cysteine and the closing phenylalanine or tryptophan. D genes are given only for firm matches. Some rows have no size entry. The others give once, few or many, or a class for an expanded clone.

d_call | clone_size | j_call | v_call | cdr3_nt | cdr3_aa
TRBD1 | . | TRBJ1-2 | TRBV5-1 | TGCGCCAGCAGCGCGCAGGGGGCAGACTATGGCTACACCTTC | CASSAQGADYGYTF
. | once | TRBJ2-7 | TRBV7-2 | TGTGCCAGCAGCTTAGGCGGAGGGACCGAGCAGTACTTC | CASSLGGGTEQYF
TRBD1 | . | TRBJ1-2 | TRBV7-8 | TGTGCCAGCAGCCCAAGCCACGGACAGGCTCTCTATGGCTACACCTTC | CASSPSHGQALYGYTF
TRBD1 | few | TRBJ1-2 | TRBV25-1 | TGTGCCAGCAGTGCCCCGGACAGGGGCTATGGCTACACCTTC | CASSAPDRGYGYTF
. | . | TRBJ2-1 | TRBV5-1 | TGCGCCAGCAGCTTGGTGTTAGCGGAATACAATGAGCAGTTCTTC | CASSLVLAEYNEQFF
. | . | TRBJ1-5 | TRBV6-5 | TGTGCCAGCAGTTCGGAGGGCGGGCAGCCCCAGCATTTT | CASSSEGGQPQHF
. | . | TRBJ2-7 | TRBV7-3 | TGTGCCAGCAGCTTGCAGGGAATGGGATACGAGCAGTACTTC | CASSLQGMGYEQYF
. | . | TRBJ2-3 | TRBV4-2 | TGTGCCAGCAGCCAAGATCAACGGCAGCGGATCACAGATACGCAGTATTTT | CASSQDQRQRITDTQYF
TRBD2 | . | TRBJ2-5 | TRBV27 | TGTGCCAGCAGTTTACTAGCGGGAGGGTTAGAGACCCAGTACTTC | CASSLLAGGLETQYF
. | . | TRBJ1-2 | TRBV11-1 | TGTGCCAGCAGCTTAGGACCAGGCCGGGGCTATGGCTACACCTTC | CASSLGPGRGYGYTF
. | . | TRBJ1-1 | TRBV10-2 | TGCGCCAGCAGTGAGATCCAGTTCACTGAAGCTTTCTTT | CASSEIQFTEAFF
TRBD2 | . | TRBJ2-7 | TRBV10-1 | TGCGCCAGCAGTGCGGGACTAGGATCCGAGCAGTACTTC | CASSAGLGSEQYF
. | . | TRBJ1-6 | TRBV9 | TGTGCCAGCAGCCTCTACACTACAGGGAACAATTCACCCCTCCACTTT | CASSLYTTGNNSPLHF
TRBD1 | . | TRBJ2-1 | TRBV28 | TGTGCCAGCAGCCCCGGGACAGGGGGCAAGCACAATGAGCAGTTCTTC | CASSPGTGGKHNEQFF
TRBD1 | . | TRBJ1-2 | TRBV7-8 | TGTGCCAGCAGCCGGGCCCGGGACAGGGGGATCGAAAACTATGGCTACACCTTC | CASSRARDRGIENYGYTF
. | . | TRBJ1-3 | TRBV6-5 | TGTGCCAGCAGTTACGGACAGTCTGGAAACACCATATATTTT | CASSYGQSGNTIYF
. | . | TRBJ2-7 | TRBV7-8 | TGTGCCAGCAGCTCCTACAGGTCCAACTACGAGCAGTACTTC | CASSSYRSNYEQYF
. | . | TRBJ2-7 | TRBV5-1 | TGCGCCAGCAGCTTGGGGCCTAGCAGCTCCTACGAGCAGTACTTC | CASSLGPSSSYEQYF
TRBD2 | . | TRBJ2-5 | TRBV5-8 | TGTGCCAGCAGCCCCAGGACTAGCGGGAGTAGGGAGACCCAGTACTTC | CASSPRTSGSRETQYF
TRBD2 | . | TRBJ2-5 | TRBV6-5 | TGTGCCAGCAGTAGGGGACTAGCAGGAGAGACCCAGTACTTC | CASSRGLAGETQYF
. | once | TRBJ2-1 | TRBV28 | TGTGCCAGCAGTCCCCCCAGCGGGTGGAGCTCCTACAATGAGCAGTTCTTC | CASSPPSGWSSYNEQFF
. | . | TRBJ2-1 | TRBV25-1 | TGTGCCAGCTTGGCCATTAACAATGAGCAGTTCTTC | CASLAINNEQFF
. | . | TRBJ1-5 | TRBV24-1 | TGTGCCACCAGTGATTCTCAGGGACAGCCCCAGCATTTT | CATSDSQGQPQHF
. | . | TRBJ2-5 | TRBV10-3 | TGTGCCATCAGGGGGGCTGGGGAATCGCAAGAGACCCAGTACTTC | CAIRGAGESQETQYF
. | . | TRBJ2-7 | TRBV27 | TGTGCCAGCAGTTTTGCCCAGGCAGGTTTCGAGCAGTACTTC | CASSFAQAGFEQYF
. | . | TRBJ2-2 | TRBV19 | TGTGCCAGTAGTATGAACAGGCCCAACACCGGGGAGCTGTTTTTT | CASSMNRPNTGELFF
. | . | TRBJ1-2 | TRBV28 | TGTGCCAGCAGTTTACACCGAGGGACAAGCTATGGCTACACCTTC | CASSLHRGTSYGYTF
TRBD2 | . | TRBJ2-4 | TRBV30 | TGTGCCTGGAGCCCTCGGACTAGCGGGAGATTCGCCAAAAACATTCAGTACTTC | CAWSPRTSGRFAKNIQYF
TRBD2 | many | TRBJ2-7 | TRBV7-9 | TGTGCCAGCAGCTCCGCGGGGGGCGGCCACGAGCAGTACTTC | CASSSAGGGHEQYF
TRBD1 | once | TRBJ2-7 | TRBV2 | TGTGCCAGCAGTAACCCAGGGGGCTCCTACGAGCAGTACTTC | CASSNPGGSYEQYF
. | . | TRBJ2-7 | TRBV19 | TGTGCCAGTAGTATGGGACTTGATAATAAGTACTTC | CASSMGLDNKYF
. | . | TRBJ1-6 | TRBV6-2/TRBV6-3 | TGTGCCAGCACCCCAGGGGTATCACCCCTCCACTTT | CASTPGVSPLHF
. | few | TRBJ2-7 | TRBV15 | TGTGCCACCAGCAGAGAACAGGGCTACGAGCAGTACTTC | CATSREQGYEQYF
TRBD1 | . | TRBJ2-1 | TRBV19 | TGTGCCAGCAGTACAGGACAGGGACCCTACAATGAGCAGTTCTTC | CASSTGQGPYNEQFF
. | . | TRBJ2-3 | TRBV5-1 | TGCGCCAGCAGCTTGGACGGTTACTCAGATACGCAGTATTTT | CASSLDGYSDTQYF
TRBD1 | . | TRBJ1-4 | TRBV6-5 | TGTGCCAGCAGTAAGGACAGGGGGGATGAAAAACTGTTTTTT | CASSKDRGDEKLFF
. | . | TRBJ1-5 | TRBV12-3/TRBV12-4 | TGTGCCAGCAGTTTTGGCCAGCCCCAGCATTTT | CASSFGQPQHF
TRBD2 | once | TRBJ2-1 | TRBV30 | TGTGCCTGGACTAGCGGGACTGTTGAGCAGTTCTTC | CAWTSGTVEQFF
. | . | TRBJ2-7 | TRBV14 | TGTGCCAGCAGCCCCGTTCAGGGGCGGATCGAGCAGTACTTC | CASSPVQGRIEQYF
. | once | TRBJ1-1 | TRBV5-6 | TGTGCCAGCAGCCTGCCAGGGGCAGAGGGAAATGAAGCTTTCTTT | CASSLPGAEGNEAFF
. | . | TRBJ2-3 | TRBV10-3 | TGTGCCATCAGTAACGGGGGCACAGATACGCAGTATTTT | CAISNGGTDTQYF
TRBD1 | once | TRBJ1-2 | TRBV5-1 | TGCGCCAGCAGTCGGACAGGGGGTAATCTTGGCTACACCTTC | CASSRTGGNLGYTF
. | once | TRBJ2-3 | TRBV7-7 | TGTGCCAGCAGCCCTGACGGGGGTACGCAGTATTTT | CASSPDGGTQYF
TRBD1 | few | TRBJ1-6 | TRBV5-1 | TGCGCCAGCAGCGGCAAGACAGGGGACTATAATTCACCCCTCCACTTT | CASSGKTGDYNSPLHF
. | . | TRBJ2-3 | TRBV24-1 | TGTGCCACCAGTGATCCCCGCCACAAAGATACGCAGTATTTT | CATSDPRHKDTQYF
. | . | TRBJ1-2 | TRBV15 | TGTGCCACCAGTCCGACCAGGGGCAATGGCTACACCTTC | CATSPTRGNGYTF
. | . | TRBJ1-1 | TRBV19 | TGTGCCAGTAGTATGGGCAGTAACACTGAAGCTTTCTTT | CASSMGSNTEAFF
. | . | TRBJ2-2 | TRBV18 | TGTGCCAGCTCACCCCAACCGGGAAATCGGGGCACCGGGGAGCTGTTTTTT | CASSPQPGNRGTGELFF
. | . | TRBJ2-7 | TRBV30 | TGTGCCTGGTCGCAAGTAGGGAGGCGGTACGAGCAGTACTTC | CAWSQVGRRYEQYF
. | few | TRBJ1-2 | TRBV7-2 | TGTGCCAGCAGCTTCGGACAGCTCTATGGCTACACCTTC | CASSFGQLYGYTF
. | . | TRBJ1-5 | TRBV9 | TGTGCCAGCAGCGTAGGGGACAACAACAATCAGCCCCAGCATTTT | CASSVGDNNNQPQHF
TRBD1 | . | TRBJ2-7 | TRBV14 | TGTGCCAGCAGCCAAGGAGCGGAGACAGGGGACTACGAGCAGTACTTC | CASSQGAETGDYEQYF
TRBD1 | . | TRBJ2-5 | TRBV19 | TGTGCCAGTAGTATAGAGGTGGCAGGGGGCCAAGAGACCCAGTACTTC | CASSIEVAGGQETQYF
. | . | TRBJ2-7 | TRBV12-3/TRBV12-4 | TGTGCCAGCAGTTTCCAGGGTTCCTACGAGCAGTACTTC | CASSFQGSYEQYF
. | . | TRBJ1-2 | TRBV28 | TGTGCCACCACTCTTACTAACTATGGCTACACCTTC | CATTLTNYGYTF
TRBD1 | once | TRBJ1-1 | TRBV28 | TGTGCCAGCAGTTCTCCGACAGGGGGCACGGAAACTGAAGCTTTCTTT | CASSSPTGGTETEAFF
TRBD1 | . | TRBJ2-3 | TRBV7-3 | TGTGCCAGCAGCTCTGCACCACTCGGGACAGTAGGTACAGATACGCAGTATTTT | CASSSAPLGTVGTDTQYF